A selection of T cell receptor beta chains follows, all from one sample in a study of cytomegalovirus exposure and HLA in healthy donors. The protocol was immunoSEQ multiplex PCR, while the TCRdb copy is restricted to in-frame clones and leaves out a portion. The sample lists roughly 130,000 clones; around two thirds were seen once. Sequenced input: PBMCs. The origin of the receptors is a human donor in good health. Both conserved end residues are part of each CDR3. Fields, in order: J gene, clone size, D gene, V gene, CDR3 DNA, CDR3 protein. D genes are given only for firm matches. Size is stated for part of the rows, as once, few or many counts, or as a class when the clone is expanded.

TRBJ1-6 once . TRBV15 TGTGCCACCAAGGACTGCTCACCCCTCCACTTT CATKDCSPLHF
TRBJ2-2 . TRBD1 TRBV25-1 TGTGCCAGCGGACAGGGGGCCCGGGAGCTGTTTTTT CASGQGARELFF
TRBJ1-5 . . TRBV2 TGTGCCAGCAGTGATTTTATTGGGGGGAATCAGCCCCAGCATTTT CASSDFIGGNQPQHF
TRBJ1-5 . TRBD1 TRBV19 TGTGCCAGTAGTATCCGGACAGGGGGTGGTGAGCCCCAGCATTTT CASSIRTGGGEPQHF
TRBJ2-5 . TRBD1 TRBV28 TGTGCCAGCAGTACACCATACAGGGGCACCGGGGAGACCCAGTACTTC CASSTPYRGTGETQYF
TRBJ2-1 . TRBD2 TRBV15 TGTGCCACCAGCAGAGAAGGGCTAGCGGGAGCGCATGAGCAGTTCTTC CATSREGLAGAHEQFF
TRBJ1-5 . . TRBV19 TGTGCCAGTACCCCATGGGGGCAGGGTTTTAATCAGCCCCAGCATTTT CASTPWGQGFNQPQHF
TRBJ2-1 . TRBD2 TRBV4-1 TGCGCCAGCAGCCGCCCGGGACTAGCGGGTAAGGATGAGCAGTTCTTC CASSRPGLAGKDEQFF
TRBJ1-5 . TRBD1 TRBV29-1 TGCAGCGTAGCGACAGGGTTGGATCAGCCCCAGCATTTT CSVATGLDQPQHF
TRBJ2-1 few . TRBV4-2 TGTGCCAGCAGCCAAGACCCCCAGCGGCCATCTTCAAGCTCCTACAATGAGCAGTTCTTC CASSQDPQRPSSSSYNEQFF
TRBJ2-4 once . TRBV5-1 TGCGCCAGCAGCGGGCGCCAAAACATTCAGTACTTC CASSGRQNIQYF
TRBJ2-7 . . TRBV5-6 TGTGCCAGCAGCTTGGGAGTTCCCTACGAGCAGTACTTC CASSLGVPYEQYF
TRBJ2-3 . . TRBV29-1 TGCAGCGTCGGGGGGACAGGTTTTGCCGATACGCAGTATTTT CSVGGTGFADTQYF
TRBJ2-3 . . TRBV2 TGTGCCAGCAGGGTGGGGCAGAGCACAGATACGCAGTATTTT CASRVGQSTDTQYF
TRBJ2-2 . TRBD2 TRBV28 TGTGCCAGCAGCCCGAGGCTAGCGGGAGTCAATTTTAAGACCGGGGAGCTGTTTTTT CASSPRLAGVNFKTGELFF
TRBJ2-5 few . TRBV7-9 TGTTCCAGTCAAACAGGGCACAAAGAGACCCAGTACTTC CSSQTGHKETQYF
TRBJ2-5 . . TRBV27 TGTGCCAGCAGCCCTAAACGCGCACACCAAGAGACCCAGTACTTC CASSPKRAHQETQYF
TRBJ1-1 few TRBD1 TRBV30 TGTGCCAGACAGACAGGGAACGCTGAAGCTTTCTTT CARQTGNAEAFF
TRBJ1-2 . . TRBV7-9 TGTTCCAGCAGCTTAGCCCCGATTGGGGGGGGTGTCGGCTACACCTTC CSSSLAPIGGGVGYTF
TRBJ2-1 . . TRBV7-2 TGTGCCAGCAGCCGCGGAGTCGTACTTGGGCAGTTCTTC CASSRGVVLGQFF
TRBJ1-2 once TRBD1 TRBV27 TGTGCCAGCAGTTCCTCGACAGGGCCGGGCTATGGCTACACCTTC CASSSSTGPGYGYTF
TRBJ1-2 . TRBD1 TRBV5-1 TGCGCCAGCAGCTTGGTAGGGGGCGAGAACTATGGCTACACCTTC CASSLVGGENYGYTF
TRBJ2-1 . TRBD2 TRBV27 TGTGCCAGCAGTACCTCTAGCGGGAGGGCCCCCTACAATGAGCAGTTCTTC CASSTSSGRAPYNEQFF
TRBJ2-4 . TRBD2 TRBV2 TGTGCCAGCAACCGGGAGGGCCGGGACATTCAGTACTTC CASNREGRDIQYF
TRBJ1-1 . . TRBV6-6 TGTGCCAGCAGCCGCGGCAAGAGAACTTTCTTT CASSRGKRTFF
TRBJ2-3 few TRBD1 TRBV5-4 TGTGCCAGCAGTCTGGGGGGGGGACAGGGGACAGATACGCAGTATTTT CASSLGGGQGTDTQYF
TRBJ2-1 . TRBD2 TRBV9 TGTGCCAGCAGCGTAGCGGGAGGGGGATACAATGAGCAGTTCTTC CASSVAGGGYNEQFF
TRBJ1-1 . . TRBV2 TGTGCCAGCAGCGCCCCAATGGGTCGGGGGGTTGAAGCTTTCTTT CASSAPMGRGVEAFF
TRBJ1-6 . TRBD1 TRBV19 TGTGCCAGTACCGAAGTCGGGACAGGCAATTCACCCCTCCACTTT CASTEVGTGNSPLHF
TRBJ2-3 . . TRBV18 TGTGCCAGCTCGGAACCCGGGGGATCAAGCACAGATACGCAGTATTTT CASSEPGGSSTDTQYF
TRBJ2-3 . . TRBV21-1 TGTGCCAGCAGCAAAGCGGCAAGACAGGACGACACAGATACGCAGTATTTT CASSKAARQDDTDTQYF
TRBJ2-2 once . TRBV6-5 TGTGCCAGCAGTTACGCGGGGGCCAACACCGGGGAGCTGTTTTTT CASSYAGANTGELFF
TRBJ1-1 . . TRBV4-3 TGCGCCAGCAGCCAAGATTGGGCAGGGACTGAAGCTTTCTTT CASSQDWAGTEAFF
TRBJ2-5 . TRBD1 TRBV29-1 TGCAGCGTCCGACAGGGAGAAGAGACCCAGTACTTC CSVRQGEETQYF
TRBJ1-2 many . TRBV30 TGTGCCTGGAGTCCTCCAGGGGCCCGGTATGGCTACACCTTC CAWSPPGARYGYTF
TRBJ2-5 . . TRBV2 TGTGCCACAGCGGTACAAGAGACCCAGTACTTC CATAVQETQYF
TRBJ2-7 . TRBD1 TRBV28 TGTGCCAGCAGTTTTGGGTCGACAGGGGGCTCCTACGAGCAGTACTTC CASSFGSTGGSYEQYF
TRBJ2-3 . TRBD1 TRBV23-1 TGCGCCAGCAGTCAATCGGGGTGGGGCAGGGGGTCCGATACGCAGTATTTT CASSQSGWGRGSDTQYF
TRBJ2-5 . TRBD2 TRBV10-3 TGTGCCATCAGTGCACTAGCGGGAGGGGGAGAGACCCAGTACTTC CAISALAGGGETQYF
TRBJ2-1 . . TRBV11-3 TGTGCCAGCGGCAGAGGCCGCTCCTACAATGAGCAGTTCTTC CASGRGRSYNEQFF
TRBJ1-1 . TRBD1 TRBV27 TGTGCCAGCAGTCTGTCTACCCGGGACAGGGGGCCCACTGAAGCTTTCTTT CASSLSTRDRGPTEAFF
TRBJ2-4 . . TRBV28 TGTGCCAGCAGCACTGTAGCCGGGAGTGCCAAAAACATTCAGTACTTC CASSTVAGSAKNIQYF
TRBJ2-7 . TRBD2 TRBV7-9 TGTGCCAGCAGCTTAAGGGCTAGCGGAACCTACGAGCAGTACTTC CASSLRASGTYEQYF
TRBJ2-5 . . TRBV7-7 TGTGCCAGCAGCTTATCTGGGGCAGGGAACAGAGAGACCCAGTACTTC CASSLSGAGNRETQYF
TRBJ2-1 . . TRBV30 TGTGCCTGGAACGCGGGCCTCAATGAGCAGTTCTTC CAWNAGLNEQFF
TRBJ2-3 . . TRBV20-1 TGCAGTGCTACGACAGATACGCAGTATTTT CSATTDTQYF
TRBJ1-1 . . TRBV15 TGTGCCACCAGCAGAGATCGTGGGGGCGGGACTGAAGCTTTCTTT CATSRDRGGGTEAFF
TRBJ1-1 . . TRBV7-9 TGTGCCAGCAGCTTAGATCTCACCCCAGGCACTGAAGCTTTCTTT CASSLDLTPGTEAFF